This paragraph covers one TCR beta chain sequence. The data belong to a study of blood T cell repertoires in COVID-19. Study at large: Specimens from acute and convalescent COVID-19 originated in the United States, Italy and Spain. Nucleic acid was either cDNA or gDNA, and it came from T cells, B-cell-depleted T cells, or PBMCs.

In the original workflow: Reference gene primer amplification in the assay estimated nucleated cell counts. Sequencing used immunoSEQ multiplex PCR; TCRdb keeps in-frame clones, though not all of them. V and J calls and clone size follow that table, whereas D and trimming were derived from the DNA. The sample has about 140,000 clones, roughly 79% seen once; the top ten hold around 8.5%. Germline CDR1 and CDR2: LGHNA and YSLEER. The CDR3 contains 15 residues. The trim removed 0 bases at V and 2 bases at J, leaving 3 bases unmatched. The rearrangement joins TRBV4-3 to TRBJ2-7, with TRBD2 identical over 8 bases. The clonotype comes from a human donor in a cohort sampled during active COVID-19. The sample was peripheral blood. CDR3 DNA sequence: TGCGCCAGCAGCCAAGATCGGGGACTAGCCTACGAGCAGTACTTC. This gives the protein CASSQDRGLAYEQYF.